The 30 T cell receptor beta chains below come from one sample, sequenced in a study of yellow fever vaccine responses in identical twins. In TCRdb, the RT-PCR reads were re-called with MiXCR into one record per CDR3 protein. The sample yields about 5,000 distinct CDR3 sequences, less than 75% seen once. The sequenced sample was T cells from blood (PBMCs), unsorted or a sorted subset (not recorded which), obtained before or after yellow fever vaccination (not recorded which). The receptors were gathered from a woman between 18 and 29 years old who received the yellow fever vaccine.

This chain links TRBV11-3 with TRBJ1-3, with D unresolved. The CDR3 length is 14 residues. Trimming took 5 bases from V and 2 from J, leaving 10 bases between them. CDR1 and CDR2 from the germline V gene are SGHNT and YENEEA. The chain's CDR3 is CASSPRTPGNTIYF. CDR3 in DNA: TGTGCCAGCAGCCCCCGGACGCCTGGAAACACCATATATTTT. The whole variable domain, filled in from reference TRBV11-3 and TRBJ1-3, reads EAGVVQSPRYKIIEKKQPVAFWCNPISGHNTLYWYLQNLGQGPELLIRYENEEAVDDSQLPKDRFSAERLKGVDSTLKIQPAELGDSAVYLCASSPRTPGNTIYFGEGSWLTVV.

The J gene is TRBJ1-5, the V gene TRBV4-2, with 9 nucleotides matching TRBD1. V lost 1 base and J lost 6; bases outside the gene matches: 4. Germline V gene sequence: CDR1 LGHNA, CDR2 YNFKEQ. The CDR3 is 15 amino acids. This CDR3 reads CASSQGQGEGQPQHF. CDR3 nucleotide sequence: TGTGCCAGCAGCCAAGGACAGGGGGAGGGTCAGCCCCAGCATTTT.

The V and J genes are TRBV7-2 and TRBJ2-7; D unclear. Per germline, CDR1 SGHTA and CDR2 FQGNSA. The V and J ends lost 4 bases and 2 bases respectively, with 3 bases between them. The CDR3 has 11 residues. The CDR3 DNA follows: TGTGCCAGCAGCTCTGCCTACGAGCAGTACTTC. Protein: CASSSAYEQYF.

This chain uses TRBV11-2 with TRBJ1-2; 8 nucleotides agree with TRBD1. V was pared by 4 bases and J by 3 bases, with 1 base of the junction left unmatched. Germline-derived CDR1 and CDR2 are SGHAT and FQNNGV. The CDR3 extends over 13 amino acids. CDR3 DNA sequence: TGTGCCAGCAGCTCGGACAGGGACTATGGCTACACCTTC. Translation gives CASSSDRDYGYTF.

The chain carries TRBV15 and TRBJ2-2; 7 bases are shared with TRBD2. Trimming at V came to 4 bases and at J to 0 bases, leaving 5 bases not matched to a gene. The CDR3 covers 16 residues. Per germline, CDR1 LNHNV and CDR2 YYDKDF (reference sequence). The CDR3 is CATSKSLAANTGELFF. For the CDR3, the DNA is TGTGCCACCAGCAAGAGTCTAGCGGCGAACACCGGGGAGCTGTTTTTT.

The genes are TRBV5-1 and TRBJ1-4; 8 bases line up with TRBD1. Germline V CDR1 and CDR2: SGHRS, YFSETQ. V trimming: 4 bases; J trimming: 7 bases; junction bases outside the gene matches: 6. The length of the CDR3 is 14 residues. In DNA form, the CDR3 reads TGCGCCAGCAGCAACCGACAGGGGACTGAAAAACTGTTTTTT. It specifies CASSNRQGTEKLFF.

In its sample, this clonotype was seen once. The CDR3, as DNA: TGTGCCAGCAGCTCCCCTAGCTACGAGCAGTACTTC. Its translation is CASSSPSYEQYF. The chain carries TRBV5-4 and TRBJ2-7; the D is unclear. The V gene lost 3 bases and the J gene lost 3 bases, with 7 bases spanning the gap. The CDR3 consists of 12 residues. Germline V gives CDR1 SGHNT, CDR2 YYREEE (reference sequence).

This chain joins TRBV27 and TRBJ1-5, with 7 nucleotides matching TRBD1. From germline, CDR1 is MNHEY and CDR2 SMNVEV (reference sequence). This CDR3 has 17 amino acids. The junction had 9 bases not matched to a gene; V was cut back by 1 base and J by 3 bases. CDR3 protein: CASSLLNRDSPNQPQHF. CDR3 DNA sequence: TGTGCCAGCAGTTTATTGAACCGGGACAGCCCCAATCAGCCCCAGCATTTT.

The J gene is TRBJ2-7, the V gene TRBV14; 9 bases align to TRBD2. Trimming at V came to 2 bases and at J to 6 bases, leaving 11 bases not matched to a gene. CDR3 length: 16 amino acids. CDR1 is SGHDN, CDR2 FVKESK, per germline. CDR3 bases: TGTGCCAGCAGCCAACTTTTTGGCGGGGGGGCTTTCGAGCAGTACTTC. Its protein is CASSQLFGGGAFEQYF.

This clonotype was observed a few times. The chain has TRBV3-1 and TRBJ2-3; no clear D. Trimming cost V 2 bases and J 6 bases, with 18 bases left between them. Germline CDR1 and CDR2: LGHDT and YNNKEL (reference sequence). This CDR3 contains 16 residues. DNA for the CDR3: TGTGCCAGCAGCCAAAGGTATCCTTCCCTCGGCGATACGCAGTATTTT. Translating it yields CASSQRYPSLGDTQYF.

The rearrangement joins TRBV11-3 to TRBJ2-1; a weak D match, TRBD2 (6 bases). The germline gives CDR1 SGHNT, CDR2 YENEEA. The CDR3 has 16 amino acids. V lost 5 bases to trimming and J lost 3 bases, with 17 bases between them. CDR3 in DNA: TGTGCCAGCAGCGCGTACCCGGGACTCCGCTACAATGAGCAGTTCTTC. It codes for CASSAYPGLRYNEQFF.

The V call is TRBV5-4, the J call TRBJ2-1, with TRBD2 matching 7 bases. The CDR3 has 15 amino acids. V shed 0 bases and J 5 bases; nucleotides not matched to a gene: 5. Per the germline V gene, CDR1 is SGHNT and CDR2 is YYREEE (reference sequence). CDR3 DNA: TGTGCCAGCAGCTTGGTAGCGGGTCAAAACAATGAGCAGTTCTTC. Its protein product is CASSLVAGQNNEQFF.

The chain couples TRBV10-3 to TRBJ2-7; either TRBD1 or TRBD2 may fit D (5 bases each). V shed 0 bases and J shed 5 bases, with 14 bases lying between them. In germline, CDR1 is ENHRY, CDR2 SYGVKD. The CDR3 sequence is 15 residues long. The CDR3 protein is CAISESGPWGNEQYF. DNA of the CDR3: TGTGCCATCAGTGAGTCGGGACCATGGGGAAACGAGCAGTACTTC.

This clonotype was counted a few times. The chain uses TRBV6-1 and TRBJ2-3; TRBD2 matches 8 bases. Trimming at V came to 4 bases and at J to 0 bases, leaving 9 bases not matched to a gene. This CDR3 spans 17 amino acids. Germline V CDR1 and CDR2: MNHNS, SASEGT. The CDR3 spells CASSVAPGGGSTDTQYF. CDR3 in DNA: TGTGCCAGCAGTGTCGCCCCCGGCGGGGGGAGCACAGATACGCAGTATTTT.

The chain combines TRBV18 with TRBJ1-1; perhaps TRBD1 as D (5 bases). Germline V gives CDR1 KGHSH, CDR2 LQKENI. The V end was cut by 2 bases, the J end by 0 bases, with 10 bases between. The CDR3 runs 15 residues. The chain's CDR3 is CASSPTGTVNTEAFF. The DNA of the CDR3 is TGTGCCAGCTCACCAACCGGGACGGTGAACACTGAAGCTTTCTTT.

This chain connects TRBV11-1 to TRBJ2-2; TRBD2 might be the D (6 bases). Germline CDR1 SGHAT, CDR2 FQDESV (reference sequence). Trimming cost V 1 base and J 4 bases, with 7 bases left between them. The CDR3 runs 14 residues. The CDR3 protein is CASSLVGGTGELFF. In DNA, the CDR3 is TGTGCCAGCAGCTTAGTGGGGGGCACCGGGGAGCTGTTTTTT.

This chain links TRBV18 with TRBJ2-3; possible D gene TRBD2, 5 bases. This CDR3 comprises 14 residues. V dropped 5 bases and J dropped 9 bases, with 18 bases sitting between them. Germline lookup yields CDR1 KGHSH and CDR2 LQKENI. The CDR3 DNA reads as TGTGCCAGCTCAGCGCTGGACTTGGCGGAAACGCAGTATTTT. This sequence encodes CASSALDLAETQYF.

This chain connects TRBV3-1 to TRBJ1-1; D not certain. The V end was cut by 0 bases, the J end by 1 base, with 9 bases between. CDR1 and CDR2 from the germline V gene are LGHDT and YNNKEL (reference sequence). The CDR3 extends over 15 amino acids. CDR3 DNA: TGTGCCAGCAGCCAAGATGGGTTGGCGAACACTGAAGCTTTCTTT. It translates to CASSQDGLANTEAFF.

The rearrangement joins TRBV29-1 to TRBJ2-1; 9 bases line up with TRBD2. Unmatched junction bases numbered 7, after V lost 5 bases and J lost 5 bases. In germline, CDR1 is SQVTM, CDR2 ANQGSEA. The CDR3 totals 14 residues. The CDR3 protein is CSVSLASGDNEQFF. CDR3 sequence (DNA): TGCAGCGTTTCCTTGGCTAGCGGGGACAATGAGCAGTTCTTC.

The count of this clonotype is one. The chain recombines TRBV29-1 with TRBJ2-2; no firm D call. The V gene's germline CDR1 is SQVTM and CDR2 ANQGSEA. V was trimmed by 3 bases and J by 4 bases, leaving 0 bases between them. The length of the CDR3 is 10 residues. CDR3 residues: CSVDTGELFF. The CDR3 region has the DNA TGCAGCGTTGACACCGGGGAGCTGTTTTTT.

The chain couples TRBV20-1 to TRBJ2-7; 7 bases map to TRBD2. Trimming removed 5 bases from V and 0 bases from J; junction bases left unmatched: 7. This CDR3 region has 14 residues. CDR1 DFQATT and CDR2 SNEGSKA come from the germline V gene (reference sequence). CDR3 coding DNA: TGCAGTGCTTGGAGCGGGAAGAGCTCCTACGAGCAGTACTTC. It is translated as CSAWSGKSSYEQYF.

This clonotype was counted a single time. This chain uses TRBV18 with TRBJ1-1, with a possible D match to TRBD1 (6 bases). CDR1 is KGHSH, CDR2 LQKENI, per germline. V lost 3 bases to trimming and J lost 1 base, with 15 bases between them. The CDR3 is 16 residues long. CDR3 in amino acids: CASSPDPGAENTEAFF. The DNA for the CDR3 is TGTGCCAGCTCACCGGACCCGGGGGCGGAGAACACTGAAGCTTTCTTT.

In DNA, the CDR3 is TGTGCCAGCAGCTTAGGAGACAAGTCAAACTATGGCTACACCTTC. Translation gives CASSLGDKSNYGYTF. V gene TRBV11-1 combines with J gene TRBJ1-2; no reliable D call. V lost 1 base and J 2 bases, leaving 11 bases between the germline ends. CDR3 length equals 15 residues. The germline V gene has CDR1 SGHAT and CDR2 FQDESV (reference sequence).

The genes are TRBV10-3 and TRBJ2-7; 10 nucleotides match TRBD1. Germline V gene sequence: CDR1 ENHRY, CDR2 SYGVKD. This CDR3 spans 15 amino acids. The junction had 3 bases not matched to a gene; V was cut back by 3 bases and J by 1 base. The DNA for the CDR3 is TGTGCCATCAGTGACAGACAGGGGGCTTCCTACGAGCAGTACTTC. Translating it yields CAISDRQGASYEQYF.

This chain's CDR3 is CASSLAAVSYNEQFF. In nucleotides, the CDR3 is TGTGCCAGCAGCTTAGCTGCGGTATCCTACAATGAGCAGTTCTTC. The chain employs TRBV11-3 and TRBJ2-1, with D unclear. The CDR3 totals 15 residues. The germline V and J ends were trimmed by 1 base and 1 base, with 8 bases remaining between them. CDR1 and CDR2 (germline): SGHNT, YENEEA.

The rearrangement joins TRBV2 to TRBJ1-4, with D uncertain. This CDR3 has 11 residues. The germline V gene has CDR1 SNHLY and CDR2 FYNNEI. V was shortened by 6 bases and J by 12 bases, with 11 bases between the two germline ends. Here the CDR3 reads CASRARGELFF. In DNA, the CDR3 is TGTGCCAGCAGAGCTCGGGGAGAACTGTTTTTT.

CDR3 loop: CASSEIYEQYF. CDR3 DNA: TGTGCCAGCAGCGAGATCTACGAGCAGTACTTC. The J gene is TRBJ2-7, the V gene TRBV14; no clear D gene. Looked up from germline, CDR1 is SGHDN and CDR2 is FVKESK. V was trimmed by 5 bases and J by 3 bases, leaving 5 bases between them. The CDR3 runs to 11 residues.

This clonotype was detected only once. CDR3 amino acids: CASRDRGQETQYF. The CDR3, as DNA: TGTGCCAGCAGGGACAGGGGGCAGGAGACCCAGTACTTC. The rearrangement links TRBV7-9 to TRBJ2-5, with 11 positions matching TRBD1. Germline CDR1 reads SEHNR; CDR2 reads FQNEAQ (reference sequence). The CDR3 has 13 amino acids. V was clipped by 6 bases and J by 5 bases; unmatched bases: 2.

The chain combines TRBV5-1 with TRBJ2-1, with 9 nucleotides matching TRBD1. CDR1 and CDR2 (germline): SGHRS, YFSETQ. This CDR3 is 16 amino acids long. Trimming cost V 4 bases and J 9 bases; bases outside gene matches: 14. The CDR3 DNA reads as TGCGCCAGCAGCACTACAGGGGGCAACAGTAGGAGTGAGCAGTTCTTC. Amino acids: CASSTTGGNSRSEQFF.

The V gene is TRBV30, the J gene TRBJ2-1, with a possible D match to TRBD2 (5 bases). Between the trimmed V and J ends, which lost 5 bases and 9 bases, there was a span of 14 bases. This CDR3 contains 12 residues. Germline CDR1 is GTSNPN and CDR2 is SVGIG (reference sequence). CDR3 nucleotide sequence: TGTGCCTGGGCCTCACGAGGGTCTGAGCAGTTCTTC. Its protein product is CAWASRGSEQFF. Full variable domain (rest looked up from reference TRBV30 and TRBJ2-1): SQTIHQWPATLVQPVGSPLSLECTVEGTSNPNLYWYRQAAGRGLQLLFYSVGIGQISSEVPQNLSASRPQDRQFILSSKKLLLSDSGFYLCAWASRGSEQFFGPGTRLTVL.